The TCR beta chain described here comes from a study of vaccination effects on CD4 cells after COVID-19. Remarks on this clone: The antigen is undetermined.

Expansion of antigen-specific CD4+ T cells with viral peptide pools was carried out by the ViraFEST assay before sequencing. Culture lasted around eleven days before CD4+ T cell isolation. The healthy vaccine recipients, who had no prior SARS-CoV-2 infection, showed negative nucleocapsid antibodies. The repertoire was sequenced with immunoSEQ multiplex PCR; TCRdb's copy has only in-frame clones and lacks some. The sample has fewer than 30,000 clones, approximately 76% seen once. Trimming took 3 bases from V and 4 from J, leaving 19 bases between them. Germline CDR1 and CDR2: SNHLY and FYNNEI. This CDR3 contains 17 residues.

This chain links TRBV2 with TRBJ1-3; the D is unclear. This clonotype was obtained from a human donor who received a COVID-19 vaccine. Sequencing used CD4+ T cells from PBMCs cultured with SARS-CoV-2 spike peptides, obtained before COVID-19 vaccination. CDR3 nucleotides: TGTGCCAGCAGTGATGCGGCTGCCCTTCTGTCAGGAAACACCATATATTTT. It translates to CASSDAAALLSGNTIYF.